What follows describes a single TCR beta chain. What it binds is not known. At one of its ends the junction is not consistent with the germline gene, which may arise from a read error. This specimen belongs to a study of CD8+CD57+ T cells in acquired aplastic anemia. Study information: An average of about 3.2 ug of DNA was obtained from sorted CD4+ and CD8+ cells. Study conclusions and caveats: Patients shared twenty-nine CD8+ CDR3 sequences with controls.

Patients sequenced had flow cytometry evidence of CD8+CD57+ cell expansion. Blood samples were obtained from patients who had received no prior therapy. Researchers used genomic DNA as the template to profile TCR beta VDJ and CDR3. MiXCR was run by TCRdb on the reads, yielding one entry per CDR3 protein. The sample yields 200,000 to 250,000 distinct CDR3 sequences, roughly two thirds seen once. The germline CDR1 and CDR2 sequences are LNHDA and SQIVND (reference sequence). The CDR3 loop spans 15 amino acids. The sequenced sample consisted of sorted CD4+, CD8+, or CD8+CD57+ T cells (not recorded which) from PBMCs. This TCR came from a human donor with aplastic anemia. The chain combines TRBV19 with TRBJ2-1; D might be TRBD1 (6 bases). The CDR3 sequence: CASSLGATPYNEHFF. The CDR3 DNA is TGTGCCAGTAGCCTGGGGGCTACACCCTACAATGAGCATTTCTTC.